The next 26 T cell receptor beta chains were all read from a single sample in a study of blood T cell repertoires in COVID-19 (dated by TCRdb to the early 2020s). The library was made by the immunoSEQ multiplex PCR assay. TCRdb stores this immuneACCESS table with in-frame sequences only. Part of the clones is absent; in the studies checked, under half of the shortfall reflects unresolved V genes, and no reason is known for the rest. The sample contains 300,000 to 350,000 clones, 75% to 90% of them found a single time. 2.9% of the sample lies in the top ten. The sequenced material came from peripheral blood. The receptors here all came from a woman aged 30 to 39 with COVID-19, enrolled during active disease.

The rearrangement links TRBV12-3 or TRBV12-4 to TRBJ1-1; TRBD1 aligns across 10 bases. The J segment lost 10 bases and the V segment lost 1 base, leaving 0 bases of the junction unmatched. This CDR3 contains 12 residues. As DNA, the CDR3 is TGTGCCAGCAGTTTAGGGGACAGGGGAGCTTTCTTT. Residues: CASSLGDRGAFF.

The chain uses TRBV27 and TRBJ1-2; possibly TRBD1 for D (6 bases). V was pared by 5 bases and J by 7 bases, with 11 bases between. CDR1 and CDR2 (germline): MNHEY, SMNVEV (reference sequence). The CDR3 spans 12 residues. The CDR3 is CASSTGLGGYTF. The CDR3 DNA sequence: TGTGCCAGCAGTACAGGGCTAGGTGGCTACACCTTC.

V is TRBV5-5 and J is TRBJ2-1; possibly TRBD2 for D (6 bases). V was pared by 4 bases and J by 3 bases, with 14 bases between. This CDR3 contains 15 residues. Germline CDR1 and CDR2: SGHKS and YYEKEE (reference sequence). DNA of the CDR3: TGTGCCAGCAGCCGCACCGGGACTTTCTACAATGAGCAGTTCTTC. The encoded protein is CASSRTGTFYNEQFF. The entire variable domain, with the rest obtained from reference TRBV5-5 and TRBJ2-1, is as follows: DAGVTQSPTHLIKTRGQQVTLRCSPISGHKSVSWYQQVLGQGPQFIFQYYEKEERGRGNFPDRFSARQFPNYSSELNVNALLLGDSALYLCASSRTGTFYNEQFFGPGTRLTVL.

The gene calls are TRBV18 and TRBJ2-7, with 10 bases that match TRBD1. This CDR3 is built from 14 residues. V shed 6 bases and J 5 bases; nucleotides not matched to a gene: 7. From germline, CDR1 is KGHSH and CDR2 LQKENI. This CDR3 is CASSSDRGRDEQYF. The DNA for the CDR3 is TGTGCCAGCTCGTCCGACAGGGGGCGCGACGAGCAGTACTTC.

The rearrangement uses TRBV18 and TRBJ1-4, with a weak D call TRBD1 (6 bases). This CDR3 is 13 amino acids long. With 3 bases removed from V and 11 bases from J, the gap between germline ends came to 13 bases. Germline CDR1 is KGHSH and CDR2 is LQKENI. The CDR3 reads CASSPNREGKLFF. CDR3 nucleotides: TGTGCCAGCTCACCCAACAGGGAGGGGAAACTGTTTTTT.

The rearrangement links TRBV5-6 to TRBJ2-2; 10 bases agree with TRBD1. The CDR3 is 17 amino acids. V gave up 6 bases and J gave up 3 bases; unmatched junction bases: 11. Germline V gives CDR1 SGHDT, CDR2 YYEEEE. The CDR3 sequence is CASTLIDRGRDTGELFF. DNA of the CDR3: TGTGCCAGCACCCTGATTGACAGGGGGCGGGACACCGGGGAGCTGTTTTTT.

This chain joins TRBV19 and TRBJ1-1; perhaps TRBD1 as D (5 bases). CDR3 length: 14 amino acids. V shed 7 bases and J shed 0 bases, with 12 bases lying between them. The germline CDR1 and CDR2 sequences are LNHDA and SQIVND (reference sequence). The CDR3 region is CASKLQDMNTEAFF. In DNA, the CDR3 is TGTGCCAGTAAACTACAGGACATGAACACTGAAGCTTTCTTT.

This chain uses TRBV27 with TRBJ1-1, with D possibly being TRBD1 (6 bases). V lost 2 bases, J lost 3 bases, and 7 bases lay in between. Germline assignment: CDR1 MNHEY and CDR2 SMNVEV (reference sequence). The CDR3 consists of 13 residues. The CDR3 is CASSLEGDTEAFF. In nucleotides, the CDR3 is TGTGCCAGCAGTTTAGAGGGGGACACTGAAGCTTTCTTT.

This chain connects TRBV10-2 to TRBJ2-1, with D perhaps TRBD1 (6 bases). V shed 9 bases and J shed 0 bases, with 18 bases lying between them. The CDR3 sequence is 16 residues long. The germline V gene has CDR1 WSHSY and CDR2 SAAADI. In DNA, the CDR3 is TGCGCCAGTAGATTGACAGGAACCAGCTCCTACAATGAGCAGTTCTTC. It encodes CASRLTGTSSYNEQFF.

This clone is a singleton in its sample. This chain connects TRBV6-4 to TRBJ2-3, with D possibly being TRBD1 (6 bases). From germline, CDR1 is MRHNA and CDR2 SNTAGT. The CDR3 is 15 residues long. V lost 5 bases and J lost 0, with 12 bases in between. The DNA of the CDR3 is TGTGCCAGCAGTAAACAGGGTTCTAGCACAGATACGCAGTATTTT. It encodes CASSKQGSSTDTQYF.

The chain links TRBV5-1 to TRBJ2-2, with 9 bases fitting TRBD1. Per germline, CDR1 SGHRS and CDR2 YFSETQ. The V and J ends lost 4 bases and 3 bases, in that order; junction bases with no gene match: 7. This CDR3 is 16 amino acids long. Here the CDR3 reads CASSRGQGSDTGELFF. Here the CDR3 DNA reads TGCGCCAGCAGCCGGGGACAGGGAAGCGACACCGGGGAGCTGTTTTTT.

This sequence joins TRBV5-1 and TRBJ1-5; TRBD1 is a possible D gene (6 bases). There are 15 residues in the CDR3. V was cut by 4 bases and J by 0 bases, with 11 bases left in between. Germline V gene lookup returns CDR1 SGHRS and CDR2 YFSETQ. The CDR3 sequence: CASSTRDISNQPQHF. The DNA for the CDR3 is TGCGCCAGCAGCACCCGGGACATTAGCAATCAGCCCCAGCATTTT.

This chain connects TRBV29-1 to TRBJ2-5, with D possibly matching TRBD2 (5 bases). Looked up from germline, CDR1 is SQVTM and CDR2 is ANQGSEA. V lost 4 bases, J lost 2 bases, and 8 bases lay in between. This CDR3 has 12 residues. CDR3 sequence: CSVGRGQETQYF. CDR3 in DNA: TGCAGCGTTGGGCGCGGGCAAGAGACCCAGTACTTC.

This chain connects TRBV18 to TRBJ2-7; the D gene is possibly TRBD2 (5 bases). This CDR3 is 14 amino acids long. Germline-derived CDR1 and CDR2 are KGHSH and LQKENI. V dropped 6 bases and J dropped 9 bases, with 21 bases sitting between them. The CDR3 DNA sequence: TGTGCCAGCTCGCCCCGGGATTCCCCTAAATTGCAGTACTTC. It is translated as CASSPRDSPKLQYF.

This clone was observed once. The gene calls are TRBV5-4 and TRBJ2-6; the D is unclear. The CDR3 extends over 18 amino acids. Trimming removed 5 bases at V and 3 bases at J, with 21 bases between. The germline gives CDR1 SGHNT, CDR2 YYREEE (reference sequence). CDR3 DNA sequence: TGTGCCAGCAGTCTTCCCCAGCCAGGTGAAAGTGGGGCCAACGTCCTGACTTTC. This translates into CASSLPQPGESGANVLTF.

The gene calls are TRBV4-1 and TRBJ1-1, with D tentatively TRBD1 (6 bases). The CDR3 spans 16 residues. The V gene lost 4 bases and the J gene lost 1 base, with 16 bases spanning the gap. Germline lookup yields CDR1 MGHRA and CDR2 YSYEKL. The CDR3: CASSPISGTPNTEAFF. CDR3 in DNA: TGCGCCAGCAGCCCAATCTCCGGGACACCGAACACTGAAGCTTTCTTT.

CDR3 in DNA: TGTGCCAGCAGTCCTACTCAGACTGTCACAGATACGCAGTATTTT. It codes for CASSPTQTVTDTQYF. V gene TRBV27 combines with J gene TRBJ2-3; no clear D. Germline CDR1 reads MNHEY; CDR2 reads SMNVEV (reference sequence). V dropped 5 bases and J dropped 2 bases, with 14 bases sitting between them. CDR3 length: 15 amino acids.

The chain joins TRBV19 to TRBJ2-5, with D perhaps matching TRBD2 (6 bases). The CDR3 sequence is 14 residues long. CDR1 and CDR2 (germline): LNHDA, SQIVND (reference sequence). The V gene lost 4 bases and the J gene lost 5 bases, with 14 bases spanning the gap. The CDR3 coding sequence is TGTGCCAGTAGTAATTCCGGGAGATGGGAGACCCAGTACTTC. The encoded protein is CASSNSGRWETQYF.

The rearrangement links TRBV5-1 to TRBJ2-1; 10 bases are a match to TRBD1. V shed 3 bases and J 4 bases; nucleotides not matched to a gene: 7. Germline assignment: CDR1 SGHRS and CDR2 YFSETQ. CDR3 length equals 16 residues. The CDR3 nucleotides are TGCGCCAGCAGCTCCTCCGGGACAGGGGTTTACAATGAGCAGTTCTTC. Translation gives CASSSSGTGVYNEQFF. The full variable domain, rest sourced from reference TRBV5-1 and TRBJ2-1, is KAGVTQTPRYLIKTRGQQVTLSCSPISGHRSVSWYQQTPGQGLQFLFEYFSETQRNKGNFPGRFSGRQFSNSRSEMNVSTLELGDSALYLCASSSSGTGVYNEQFFGPGTRLTVL.

V is TRBV27 and J is TRBJ2-2; TRBD2 matches 7 bases. V lost 6 bases to trimming and J lost 3 bases; unmatched junction nucleotides: 7. The CDR3 contains 15 residues. Germline V lookup: CDR1 MNHEY, CDR2 SMNVEV (reference sequence). The CDR3 is CASRDGGIYTGELFF. CDR3 bases: TGTGCCAGCAGGGACGGGGGGATTTACACCGGGGAGCTGTTTTTT.

This chain uses TRBV7-8 with TRBJ1-2; D is unresolved. Germline V CDR1 and CDR2: SGHVS, FQNEAQ. The CDR3 is made up of 14 amino acids. Trimming shortened V by 1 base and J by 0 bases, and 6 bases separated the two germline ends. The CDR3 is CASSLGPTNYGYTF. In DNA, the CDR3 is TGTGCCAGCAGCTTAGGGCCCACTAACTATGGCTACACCTTC.

This clone has just a few counts. This sample also contains other DNA sequences that code for the same CDR3. CDR3 protein: CASSQEQGYGYTF. The CDR3 nucleotides read TGTGCCAGCAGCCAAGAACAGGGCTATGGCTACACCTTC. The rearrangement links TRBV3-1 (or the pseudogene TRBV3-2) to TRBJ1-2; weak D call: TRBD1 (6 bases). CDR3 length: 13 residues. Trimming removed 0 bases from V and 4 bases from J, with 6 bases in between. Germline CDR1 reads LGHDT; CDR2 reads YNNKEL (reference sequence).

V is TRBV3-1 (or the pseudogene TRBV3-2) and J is TRBJ2-3; TRBD1 matches at 8 bases. The CDR3 consists of 15 residues. CDR1 is LGHDT and CDR2 is YNNKEL in the germline V gene (reference sequence). V lost 5 bases and J lost 6; bases outside the gene matches: 10. The CDR3 loop is CASSDRQGMKDTQYF. Here the CDR3 DNA reads TGTGCCAGCAGCGACCGACAGGGGATGAAGGATACGCAGTATTTT.

The chain is built from TRBV28 and TRBJ1-1; 8 bases line up with TRBD1. The V gene end was trimmed by 6 bases and the J gene end by 2 bases; junction bases not matched to a gene: 5. Germline-derived CDR1 and CDR2 are MDHEN and SYDVKM. There are 14 residues in the CDR3. DNA for the CDR3: TGTGCCAGCAGCCAAACAGGGGGAAACACTGAAGCTTTCTTT. Translating it yields CASSQTGGNTEAFF.

The V call is TRBV6-5, the J call TRBJ1-1; 8 nucleotides match TRBD1. V trimming: 6 bases; J trimming: 7 bases; junction bases outside the gene matches: 7. This CDR3 has 13 amino acids. The germline V gene encodes CDR1 MNHEY and CDR2 SVGAGI. The CDR3 loop reads CASRTRGRGEAFF. Here the CDR3 DNA reads TGTGCCAGCAGAACCAGGGGGCGCGGTGAAGCTTTCTTT.

This chain joins TRBV19 and TRBJ1-1; D gene uncertain. In germline, CDR1 is LNHDA, CDR2 SQIVND (reference sequence). This CDR3 contains 13 residues. V was clipped by 0 bases and J by 4 bases, with 6 bases between them. CDR3 bases: TGTGCCAGTAGTATAGAAGAGAGCACTGAAGCTTTCTTT. The encoded protein is CASSIEESTEAFF.